The clone carrying this T cell receptor (beta chain) occurred once. The sample carries other DNA sequences with the same CDR3. TCRdb keeps only in-frame clones here, not all; method: immunoSEQ multiplex PCR. The table records 2 million to 2.5 million clones, about 94% of them present only once. These data are taken from a study of shared clonotypes between healthy human individuals. From germline, CDR1 is MNHEY and CDR2 SMNVEV (reference sequence). V lost 2 bases, J lost 4 bases, and 5 bases stayed unmatched. CDR3 size: 14 residues. Cells designated naive CD8 were CD45RO-negative and were positively selected for CCR7, with terminally differentiated effector memory CD45RA+ cells excluded.

The receptor was derived from a young man in good health. Sequences were obtained from naive CD8+ T cells sorted from blood. The V call is TRBV27, the J call TRBJ2-7, with 7 positions matching TRBD2. The CDR3 DNA reads as TGTGCCAGCAGTTTAGCGGGAGCCCCTTACGAGCAGTACTTC. Amino acids: CASSLAGAPYEQYF.